This TCR beta chain was sequenced during a study of T cell responses to AZD1222 COVID-19 vaccine. Deletions cut 6 bases from V and 5 bases from J, with 13 bases between. This CDR3 comprises 13 residues. Germline assignment: CDR1 MNHEY and CDR2 SMNVEV (reference sequence). Using immunoSEQ multiplex PCR, the repertoire was profiled, and TCRdb retains in-frame clones only, with some absent. Of approximately 110,000 clones in the sample, approximately 88% were seen once. For this clone: Within the sample, other DNA sequences also encode this same CDR3.

The clonotype comes from an adult in good health. The source was peripheral blood, collected on day 0 of AZD1222 vaccination. The chain recombines TRBV27 with TRBJ2-5, with D possibly called TRBD1 or TRBD2 (6 bases each). The CDR3 region has the DNA TGTGCCAGCAGCCCTAGGGGGAGGGAGACCCAGTACTTC. Its translation is CASSPRGRETQYF.